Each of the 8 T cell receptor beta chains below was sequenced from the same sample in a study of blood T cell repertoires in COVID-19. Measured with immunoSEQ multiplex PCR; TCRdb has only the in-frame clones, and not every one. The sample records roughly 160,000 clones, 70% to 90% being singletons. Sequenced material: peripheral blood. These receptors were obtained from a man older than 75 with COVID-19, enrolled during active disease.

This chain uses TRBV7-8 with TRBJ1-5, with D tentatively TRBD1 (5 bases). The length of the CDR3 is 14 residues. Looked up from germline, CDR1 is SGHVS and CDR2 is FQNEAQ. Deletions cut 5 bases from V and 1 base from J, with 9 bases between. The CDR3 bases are TGTGCCAGCAGCCCGACAGAAAGCAATCAGCCCCAGCATTTT. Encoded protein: CASSPTESNQPQHF.

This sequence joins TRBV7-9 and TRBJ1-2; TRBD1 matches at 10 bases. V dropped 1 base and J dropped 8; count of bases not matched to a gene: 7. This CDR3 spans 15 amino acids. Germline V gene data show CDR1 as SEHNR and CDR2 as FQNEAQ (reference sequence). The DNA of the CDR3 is TGTGCCAGCAGCTTAGTAGACAGGGGGCCAAGCGGCTACACCTTC. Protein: CASSLVDRGPSGYTF.

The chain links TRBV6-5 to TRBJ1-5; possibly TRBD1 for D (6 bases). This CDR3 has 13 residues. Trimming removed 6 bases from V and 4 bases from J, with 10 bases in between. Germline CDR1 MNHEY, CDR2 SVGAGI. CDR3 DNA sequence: TGTGCCAGCAGCAGACAGGCTAATCAGCCCCAGCATTTT. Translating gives CASSRQANQPQHF.

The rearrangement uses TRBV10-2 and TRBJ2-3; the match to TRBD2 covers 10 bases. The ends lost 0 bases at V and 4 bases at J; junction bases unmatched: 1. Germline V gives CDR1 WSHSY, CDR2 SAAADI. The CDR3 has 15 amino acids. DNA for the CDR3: TGCGCCAGCAGTGAGTCTAGCGGGGGGTCAGATACGCAGTATTTT. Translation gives CASSESSGGSDTQYF.

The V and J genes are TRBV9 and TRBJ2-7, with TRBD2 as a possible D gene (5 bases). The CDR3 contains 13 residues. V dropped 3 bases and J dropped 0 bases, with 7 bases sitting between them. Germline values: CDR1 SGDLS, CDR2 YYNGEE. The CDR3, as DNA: TGTGCCAGCAGCGCCGGGGACTCCTACGAGCAGTACTTC. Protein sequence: CASSAGDSYEQYF. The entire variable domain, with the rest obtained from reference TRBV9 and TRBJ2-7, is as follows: DSGVTQTPKHLITATGQRVTLRCSPRSGDLSVYWYQQSLDQGLQFLIQYYNGEERAKGNILERFSAQQFPDLHSELNLSSLELGDSALYFCASSAGDSYEQYFGPGTRLTVT.

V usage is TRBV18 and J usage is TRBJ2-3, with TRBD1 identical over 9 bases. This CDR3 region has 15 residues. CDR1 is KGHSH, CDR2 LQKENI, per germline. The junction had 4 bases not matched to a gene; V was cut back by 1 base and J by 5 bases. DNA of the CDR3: TGTGCCAGCTCACCACGACAGGGGGTGGTAGATACGCAGTATTTT. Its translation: CASSPRQGVVDTQYF.

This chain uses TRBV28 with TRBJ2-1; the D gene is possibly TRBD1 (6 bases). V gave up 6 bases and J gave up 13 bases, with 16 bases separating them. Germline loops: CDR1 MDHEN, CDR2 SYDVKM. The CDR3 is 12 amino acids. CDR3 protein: CASRPTTGLQFF. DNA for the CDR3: TGTGCCAGCAGGCCTACTACAGGGCTTCAGTTCTTC.

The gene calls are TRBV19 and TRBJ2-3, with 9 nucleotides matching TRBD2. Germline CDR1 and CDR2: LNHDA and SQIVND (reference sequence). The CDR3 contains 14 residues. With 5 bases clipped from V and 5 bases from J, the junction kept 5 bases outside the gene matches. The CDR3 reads CASSGGGAGDTQYF. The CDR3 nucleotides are TGTGCCAGTAGTGGCGGGGGGGCCGGAGATACGCAGTATTTT. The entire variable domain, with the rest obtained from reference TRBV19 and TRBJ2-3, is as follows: DGGITQSPKYLFRKEGQNVTLSCEQNLNHDAMYWYRQDPGQGLRLIYYSQIVNDFQKGDIAEGYSVSREKKESFPLTVTSAQKNPTAFYLCASSGGGAGDTQYFGPGTRLTVL.